A selection of T cell receptor beta chains follows, all from one sample in a study of control samples from healthy donors and cancer patients. Clones were sequenced by immunoSEQ multiplex PCR, and TCRdb holds only the in-frame ones, with some missing. The table includes under 450,000 clones, 80% to 95% detected once. Sequencing was carried out using PBMCs. These receptors all come from a man aged 40-49 years with head and neck cancer. The CDR3 runs from the conserved cysteine through the conserved F or W. Fields, in order: clone size, J gene, D gene, V gene, CDR3 protein, CDR3 DNA. D genes are given only for firm matches. Clone size is given for some rows only: seen once, a few or many times, or a class if the clone is expanded.

NA	TRBJ2-6	NA	TRBV4-2	CASSQDPGFSSGANVLTF	TGTGCCAGCAGCCAAGATCCGGGGTTCAGCTCTGGGGCCAACGTCCTGACTTTC
NA	TRBJ2-1	TRBD1	TRBV27	CASSFDRVVSDEQFF	TGTGCCAGCAGTTTTGACAGGGTGGTATCGGATGAGCAGTTCTTC
NA	TRBJ1-1	NA	TRBV19	CASSNLRPLGTEAFF	TGTGCCAGTAGTAACTTGCGGCCGTTGGGGACTGAAGCTTTCTTT
NA	TRBJ2-7	NA	TRBV6-2/TRBV6-3	CASSDKNRDRPYEQYF	TGTGCCAGCAGTGACAAAAACAGGGATAGGCCCTACGAGCAGTACTTC
NA	TRBJ2-1	NA	TRBV5-4	CASSSGQIFIPGVEQFF	TGTGCCAGCAGCTCCGGTCAGATTTTCATTCCCGGGGTCGAGCAGTTCTTC
once	TRBJ2-1	NA	TRBV29-1	CSVNRGLTSNIDEQFF	TGCAGCGTAAACCGAGGGTTGACATCCAACATCGATGAGCAGTTCTTC
NA	TRBJ2-3	NA	TRBV19	CASSPRGGLDTQYF	TGTGCCAGTAGTCCTCGTGGGGGCCTCGATACGCAGTATTTT
NA	TRBJ2-7	NA	TRBV27	CASSRVGLSYEQYF	TGTGCCAGCAGTCGAGTGGGGCTTTCCTACGAGCAGTACTTC
NA	TRBJ2-1	TRBD1	TRBV27	CASSFSHTGGAYNEQFF	TGTGCCAGCAGTTTCTCCCATACAGGGGGCGCCTACAATGAGCAGTTCTTC
NA	TRBJ1-5	NA	TRBV3-1/TRBV3-2	CASSPGPRGQPQHF	TGTGCCAGCAGCCCAGGGCCAAGGGGACAACCCCAGCATTTT
NA	TRBJ1-1	NA	TRBV5-8	CASTLGWYTEAFF	TGTGCCAGCACCCTAGGTTGGTACACTGAAGCTTTCTTT
NA	TRBJ2-3	NA	TRBV19	CASSIVPSPDTQYF	TGTGCCAGTAGTATAGTCCCCAGCCCAGATACGCAGTATTTT
NA	TRBJ1-5	NA	TRBV6-5	CASSSEGFQPQHF	TGTGCCAGCAGTTCTGAGGGGTTCCAGCCCCAGCATTTT
NA	TRBJ2-7	TRBD1	TRBV19	CASSTYEDRYEQYF	TGTGCCAGTAGTACGTACGAGGACAGGTACGAGCAGTACTTC
NA	TRBJ1-1	NA	TRBV27	CASSLSSRMNTEAFF	TGTGCCAGCAGTTTATCGTCAAGAATGAACACTGAAGCTTTCTTT
NA	TRBJ1-6	TRBD1	TRBV14	CASSPNRGSPLHF	TGTGCCAGCAGCCCGAACAGGGGATCACCCCTCCACTTT
NA	TRBJ1-3	TRBD1	TRBV5-1	CASSPQQGLGNTIYF	TGCGCCAGCAGCCCTCAACAGGGGCTGGGAAACACCATATATTTT
NA	TRBJ1-6	NA	TRBV27	CASSPSGRVGSYNSPLHF	TGTGCCAGCAGTCCTTCCGGCAGGGTGGGCTCCTATAATTCACCCCTCCACTTT
NA	TRBJ2-5	TRBD1	TRBV29-1	CSVGAGTVETQYF	TGCAGCGTGGGGGCAGGGACAGTAGAGACCCAGTACTTC
NA	TRBJ2-3	TRBD1	TRBV9	CASSDQGALATQYF	TGTGCCAGCAGCGACCAGGGGGCGCTTGCTACGCAGTATTTT
NA	TRBJ2-1	TRBD2	TRBV4-1	CASSQDPTSGTYNEQFF	TGCGCCAGCAGCCAAGATCCCACTAGCGGGACCTACAATGAGCAGTTCTTC
NA	TRBJ2-6	NA	TRBV20-1	CSASRVSGANVLTF	TGCAGTGCTAGTAGGGTATCTGGGGCCAACGTCCTGACTTTC
NA	TRBJ2-7	NA	TRBV4-2	CASSQMQGGVGEQYF	TGTGCCAGCAGCCAAATGCAGGGAGGAGTTGGGGAGCAGTACTTC
NA	TRBJ1-5	TRBD1	TRBV28	CASTRSQGAGNQPQHF	TGTGCCAGCACTCGCTCCCAGGGGGCTGGCAATCAGCCCCAGCATTTT
NA	TRBJ2-7	TRBD1	TRBV9	CASSDQGQSFGEQYF	TGTGCCAGCAGCGATCAGGGACAGAGCTTTGGCGAGCAGTACTTC
NA	TRBJ2-2	NA	TRBV5-4	CASTRATSQATGELFF	TGTGCCAGCACCCGAGCAACATCCCAGGCCACCGGGGAGCTGTTTTTT